This T cell receptor beta chain came from a study of blood T cell repertoires in COVID-19. Overall study: COVID-19 samples collected from the United States, Italy and Spain covered acute and convalescent phases.

Per the authors' pipeline: Reference gene primer amplification in the assay estimated nucleated cell counts. Only in-frame clones appear in the TCRdb table, and some are missing; sequencing was by immunoSEQ multiplex PCR. The D gene and trimming were derived from the DNA, and the V and J assignments and clone size from that table. The sample gives about 320,000 clones, 85% of which show up once; around 7.2% is in the top ten. This CDR3 is built from 13 residues. V was clipped by 4 bases and J by 5 bases, with 11 bases between them. Germline CDR1 MNHEY, CDR2 SVGAGI. This clone has a single count. The clonotype was recovered from a human donor in a cohort sampled during active COVID-19. The source material was peripheral blood. V is TRBV6-5 and J is TRBJ2-5, with D unclear. In nucleotides, the CDR3 is TGTGCCAGCAGTTTTCTCGAGTGGGAGACCCAGTACTTC. Amino acids: CASSFLEWETQYF.